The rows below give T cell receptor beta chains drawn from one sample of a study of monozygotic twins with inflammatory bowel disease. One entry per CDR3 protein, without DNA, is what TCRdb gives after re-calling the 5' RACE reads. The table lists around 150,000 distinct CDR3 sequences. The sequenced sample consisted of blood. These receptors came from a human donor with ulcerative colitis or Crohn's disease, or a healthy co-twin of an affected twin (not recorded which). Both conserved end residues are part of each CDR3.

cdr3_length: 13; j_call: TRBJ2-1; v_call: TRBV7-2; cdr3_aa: CASSLERGYKQFF
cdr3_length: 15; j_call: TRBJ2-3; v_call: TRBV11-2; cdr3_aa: CASSLVMVGTDTQYF
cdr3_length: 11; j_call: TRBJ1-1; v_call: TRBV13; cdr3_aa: CASSHRNEAFF
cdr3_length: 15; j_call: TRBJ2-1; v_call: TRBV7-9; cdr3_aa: CASSLGDRMRDEQFF
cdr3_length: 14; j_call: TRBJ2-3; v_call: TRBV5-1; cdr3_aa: CASSLAQGPDTQYF
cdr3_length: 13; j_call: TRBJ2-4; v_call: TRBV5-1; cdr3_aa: CASREGSQNIQYF
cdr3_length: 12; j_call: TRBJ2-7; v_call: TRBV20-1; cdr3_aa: CSASGGFYEQYF
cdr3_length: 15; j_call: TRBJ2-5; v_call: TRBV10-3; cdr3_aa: CAISEAPPRQETQYF
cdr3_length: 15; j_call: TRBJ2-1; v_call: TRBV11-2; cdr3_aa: CASRHAAGAISEQFF
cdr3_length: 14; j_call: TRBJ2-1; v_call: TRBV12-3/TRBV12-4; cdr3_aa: CASGIAGVRNEQFF
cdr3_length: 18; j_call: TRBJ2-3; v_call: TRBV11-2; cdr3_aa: CASSSKTSGSPHTDTQYF
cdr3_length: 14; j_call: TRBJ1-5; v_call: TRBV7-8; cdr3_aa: CASSPGTGDQPQHF
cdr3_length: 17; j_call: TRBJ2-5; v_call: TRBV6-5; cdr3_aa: CASSYSQRTGGGETQYF
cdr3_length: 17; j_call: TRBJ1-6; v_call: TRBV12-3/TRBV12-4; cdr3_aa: CASSLGGAGAYNSPLHF
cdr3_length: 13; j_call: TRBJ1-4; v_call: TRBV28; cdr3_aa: CASSPPVNEKLFF
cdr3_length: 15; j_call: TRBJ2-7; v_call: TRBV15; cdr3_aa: CATSSPGPLSYEQYF
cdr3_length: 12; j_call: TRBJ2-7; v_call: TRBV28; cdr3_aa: CASSANYYEQYF
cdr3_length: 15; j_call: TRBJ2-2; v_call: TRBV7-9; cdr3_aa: CASRPRTPITGELFF
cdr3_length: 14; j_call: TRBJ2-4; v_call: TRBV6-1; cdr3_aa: CASSEVRPYNIQYF
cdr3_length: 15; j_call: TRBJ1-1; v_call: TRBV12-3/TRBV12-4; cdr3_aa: CASSLHTLKNTEAFF
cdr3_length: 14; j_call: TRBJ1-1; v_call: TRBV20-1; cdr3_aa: CSARPITGDTEAFF
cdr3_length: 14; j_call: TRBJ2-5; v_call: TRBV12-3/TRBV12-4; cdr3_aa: CASSRTGRDETQYF
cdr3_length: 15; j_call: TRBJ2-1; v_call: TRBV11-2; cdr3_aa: CASSLADRGLGEQFF
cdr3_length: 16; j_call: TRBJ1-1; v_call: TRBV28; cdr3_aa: CASSTPQTGANTEAFF
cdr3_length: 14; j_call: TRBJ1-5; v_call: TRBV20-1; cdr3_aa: CSAPKPGKNQPQHF
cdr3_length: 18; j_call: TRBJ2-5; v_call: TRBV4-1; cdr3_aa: CASSQRREGQAAQETQYF
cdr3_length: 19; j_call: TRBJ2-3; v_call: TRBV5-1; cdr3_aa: CASSSRDRVFSGVTDTQYF
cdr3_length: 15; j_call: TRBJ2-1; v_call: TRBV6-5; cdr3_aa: CASSYLGDPYNEQFF
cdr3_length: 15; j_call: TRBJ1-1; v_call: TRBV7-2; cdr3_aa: CASSLGWLGNTEAFF
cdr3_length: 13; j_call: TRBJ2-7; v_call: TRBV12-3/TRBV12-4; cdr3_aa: CASSFMPGTSLYF
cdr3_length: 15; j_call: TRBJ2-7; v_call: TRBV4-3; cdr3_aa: CASSQDTGLGYEQYF
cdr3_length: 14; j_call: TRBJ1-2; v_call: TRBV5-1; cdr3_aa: CASSTGQGIYGYTF
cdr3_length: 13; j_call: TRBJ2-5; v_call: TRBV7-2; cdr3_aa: CASSLAPQETQYF
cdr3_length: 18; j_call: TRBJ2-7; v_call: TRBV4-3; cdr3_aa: CASSQETSGSYISYEQYF
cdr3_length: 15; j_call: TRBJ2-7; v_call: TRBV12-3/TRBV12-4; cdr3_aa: CASTINRGSSYEQYF
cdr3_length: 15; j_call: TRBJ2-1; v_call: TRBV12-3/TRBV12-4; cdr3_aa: CASSRGLAGGNEQFF
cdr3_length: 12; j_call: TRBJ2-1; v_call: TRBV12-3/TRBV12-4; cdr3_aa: CASGPNYNEQFF
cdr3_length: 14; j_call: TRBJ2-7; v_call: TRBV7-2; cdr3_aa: CASSPGGRVGEQYF
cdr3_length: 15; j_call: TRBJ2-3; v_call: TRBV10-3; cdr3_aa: CAISESGDSTDTQYF
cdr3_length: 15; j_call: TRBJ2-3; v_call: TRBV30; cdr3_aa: CAWSYGGSSTDTQYF
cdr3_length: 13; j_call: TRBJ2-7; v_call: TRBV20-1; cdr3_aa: CSARVGGVYEQYF
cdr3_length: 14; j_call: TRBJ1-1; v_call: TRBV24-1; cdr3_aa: CATSDSGSDTEAFF
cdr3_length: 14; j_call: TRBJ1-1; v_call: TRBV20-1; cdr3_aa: CSFRSGAENTEAFF
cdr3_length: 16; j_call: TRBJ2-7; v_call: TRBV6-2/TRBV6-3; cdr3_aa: CASRPRGSGESYEQYF